Listed here are 9 T cell receptor beta chains from one sample, sequenced in a study of Ad26.COV2.S vaccination and SARS-CoV-2 variants (TCRdb year 2021). The meaning of the sample's treatment or condition label: 19 received Ad26.COV2.S at low or high dose, single or two shots; about 5 received placebo; per-sample allocation not given. For vaccine and placebo recipients, repertoires were sequenced using samples collected on day 63 after the first injection. Libraries were constructed by the immunoSEQ multiplex PCR assay. This is the immuneACCESS table as TCRdb keeps it, with only in-frame sequences that have V and J called. A part of the clones is gone; compared with another copy, unresolved V genes explain less than half, and the rest is unexplained. The sample table shows approximately 410,000 clones, and roughly 90% are seen once. Together, the top ten hold approximately 4% of the sample. Sequencing used peripheral blood, obtained in a trial of Ad26.COV2.S vaccine versus placebo. These TCRs come from a person aged 18-65 years who received the Ad26.COV2.S COVID-19 vaccine or a placebo.

The chain is built from TRBV18 and TRBJ1-5, with TRBD1 matching over 9 bases. V lost 6 bases to trimming and J lost 5 bases; unmatched junction nucleotides: 5. Per germline, CDR1 KGHSH and CDR2 LQKENI. This CDR3 region has 14 residues. The CDR3 DNA reads as TGTGCCAGCTCGCGGGACAGGGCATATCAGCCCCAGCATTTT. Its protein product is CASSRDRAYQPQHF. The entire variable domain, with the rest obtained from reference TRBV18 and TRBJ1-5, is as follows: NAGVMQNPRHLVRRRGQEARLRCSPMKGHSHVYWYRQLPEEGLKFMVYLQKENIIDESGMPKERFSAEFPKEGPSILRIQQVVRGDSAAYFCASSRDRAYQPQHFGDGTRLSIL.

The V gene is TRBV5-4, the J gene TRBJ1-6, with a weak D call TRBD1 (5 bases). Germline-derived CDR1 and CDR2 are SGHNT and YYREEE (reference sequence). CDR3 size: 14 residues. Trimming removed 4 bases at V and 5 bases at J, with 10 bases between. The CDR3 coding sequence is TGTGCCAGCAGCATGCTCAGGGATAATTCACCCCTCCACTTT. Translated, it gives CASSMLRDNSPLHF.

A remark on this clone: The same CDR3 can be traced to other DNA sequences in this sample. J is TRBJ1-5 and V is TRBV6-6, with no clear D. Germline CDR1 MNHNY, CDR2 SVGAGI (reference sequence). The CDR3 has 14 amino acids. V was clipped by 0 bases and J by 4 bases, with 7 bases between them. The CDR3 spells CASSYSGGNQPQHF. DNA for the CDR3: TGTGCCAGCAGTTACTCGGGCGGGAATCAGCCCCAGCATTTT.

The rearrangement joins TRBV13 to TRBJ1-5; no clear D gene. The germline V gene has CDR1 PRHDT and CDR2 FYEKMQ (reference sequence). This CDR3 spans 13 amino acids. V was pared by 2 bases and J by 0 bases, with 2 bases between. Here the CDR3 DNA reads TGTGCCAGCAGCTTAAGTAGCAATCAGCCCCAGCATTTT. Translation gives CASSLSSNQPQHF. Combining the CDR3 with reference TRBV13 and TRBJ1-5 gives the whole variable domain AAGVIQSPRHLIKEKRETATLKCYPIPRHDTVYWYQQGPGQDPQFLISFYEKMQSDKGSIPDRFSAQQFSDYHSELNMSSLELGDSALYFCASSLSSNQPQHFGDGTRLSIL.

This chain joins TRBV4-2 and TRBJ2-7; D is unresolved. This CDR3 region has 14 residues. CDR1 and CDR2 from the germline V gene are LGHNA and YNFKEQ. Trimming took off 0 bases at V and 6 bases at J, with 12 bases between the two ends. This CDR3 is CASSQDGIGREQYF. DNA for the CDR3: TGTGCCAGCAGCCAAGATGGAATCGGGCGCGAGCAGTACTTC.

In this sample, this clone turned up a few times. The genes are TRBV7-2 and TRBJ2-1; the match to TRBD2 covers 8 bases. From germline, CDR1 is SGHTA and CDR2 FQGNSA. The CDR3 has 15 amino acids. V trimming: 2 bases; J trimming: 8 bases; junction bases outside the gene matches: 8. In nucleotides, the CDR3 is TGTGCCAGCAGCTTAAACGGGGGGGCAGGCTATGAGCAGTTCTTC. It encodes CASSLNGGAGYEQFF.

V and J are TRBV4-1 and TRBJ2-7, with D tentatively TRBD1 or TRBD2 (6 bases each). The CDR3 is 13 amino acids. Deletions cut 4 bases from V and 6 bases from J, with 13 bases between. The germline CDR1 and CDR2 sequences are MGHRA and YSYEKL. For the CDR3, the DNA is TGCGCCAGCAGCCCGGAGGGGGTTCGCGAGCAGTACTTC. This translates into CASSPEGVREQYF.

This clone showed up just once. This chain joins TRBV15 and TRBJ2-7, with D perhaps TRBD1 or TRBD2 (5 bases each). The CDR3 covers 15 residues. CDR1 is LNHNV, CDR2 YYDKDF, per germline (reference sequence). Trimming left V 1 base short and J 4 bases short, with 14 bases between. The CDR3 spells CATSRGGAGTYEQYF. CDR3 DNA: TGTGCCACCAGCAGAGGTGGGGCAGGGACGTACGAGCAGTACTTC.

Concerning this clone: It may be a read error: a sequence one base away is much more abundant. The V gene is TRBV7-4, the J gene TRBJ2-7; D remains ambiguous. This CDR3 is built from 11 residues. V lost 1 base to trimming and J lost 3 bases, with 1 base between them. Germline CDR1 reads SGHVT; CDR2 reads SQSDAQ. CDR3 residues: CASSLDYEQYF. In DNA, the CDR3 is TGTGCCAGCAGCTTAGACTACGAGCAGTACTTC.